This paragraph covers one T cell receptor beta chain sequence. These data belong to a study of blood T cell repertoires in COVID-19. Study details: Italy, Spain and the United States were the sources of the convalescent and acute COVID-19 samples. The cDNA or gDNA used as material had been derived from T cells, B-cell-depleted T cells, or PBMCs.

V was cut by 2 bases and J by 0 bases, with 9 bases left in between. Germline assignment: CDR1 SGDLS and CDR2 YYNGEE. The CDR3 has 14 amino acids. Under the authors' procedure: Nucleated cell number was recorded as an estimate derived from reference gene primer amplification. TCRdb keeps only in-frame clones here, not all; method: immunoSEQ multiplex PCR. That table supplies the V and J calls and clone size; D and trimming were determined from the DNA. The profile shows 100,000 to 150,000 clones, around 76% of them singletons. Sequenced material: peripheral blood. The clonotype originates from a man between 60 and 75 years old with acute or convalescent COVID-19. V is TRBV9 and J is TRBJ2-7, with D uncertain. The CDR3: CASSVYDNSYEQYF. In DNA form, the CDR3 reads TGTGCCAGCAGCGTTTACGACAACTCCTACGAGCAGTACTTC.